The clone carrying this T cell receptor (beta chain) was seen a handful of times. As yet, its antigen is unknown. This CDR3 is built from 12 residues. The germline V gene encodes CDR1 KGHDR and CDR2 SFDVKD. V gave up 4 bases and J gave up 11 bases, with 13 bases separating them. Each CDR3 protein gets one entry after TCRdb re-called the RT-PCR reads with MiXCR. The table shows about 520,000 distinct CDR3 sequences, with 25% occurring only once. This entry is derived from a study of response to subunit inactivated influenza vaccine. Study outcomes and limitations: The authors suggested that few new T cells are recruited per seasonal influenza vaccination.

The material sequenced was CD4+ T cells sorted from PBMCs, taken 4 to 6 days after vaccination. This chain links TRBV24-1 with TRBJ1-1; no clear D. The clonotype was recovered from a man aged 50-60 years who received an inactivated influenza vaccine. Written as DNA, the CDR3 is TGTGCCACCAGTGACCCGCTCGGTCGGGCTTTCTTT. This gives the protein CATSDPLGRAFF.